This TCR beta chain is from a study of blood T cell repertoires in COVID-19. Repertoires were generated with immunoSEQ multiplex PCR, while TCRdb's copy carries only in-frame clones and drops some. The sample consists of fewer than 250,000 clones, around four fifths of them appearing once. This clone was seen a handful of times. V was clipped by 2 bases and J by 7 bases, with 10 bases between them. The CDR3 spans 14 residues. Germline V lookup: CDR1 SGHTS, CDR2 YDEGEE. Sequencing was carried out using peripheral blood. The sequence was collected from a woman in her fifties or sixties with acute or convalescent COVID-19. The genes are TRBV5-8 and TRBJ1-6, with D tentatively TRBD1 (6 bases). CDR3: CASSFYRANSPLHF. In DNA, the CDR3 is TGTGCCAGCAGCTTTTACAGGGCGAATTCACCCCTCCACTTT.